Listed below are T cell receptor beta chains from one sample, sequenced in a study of blood T cell repertoires in COVID-19. The table came from immunoSEQ multiplex PCR; TCRdb's copy has only in-frame clones and leaves some out. The table has about 200,000 clones, around nine tenths seen once; the top ten hold around 1.5%. Material: peripheral blood. All receptors derive from a man aged 18 to 30 with active or convalescent COVID-19. CDR3s include the opening cysteine and the closing phenylalanine or tryptophan. The order of the fields is CDR3 protein, CDR3 DNA, clone size, J gene, V gene, D gene. D genes are given only for firm matches. The size entry is marked missing in some rows and otherwise reads once, few, many or a size class.

CASSQVAGDTGELFF TGCGCCAGCAGCCAAGTAGCGGGAGACACCGGGGAGCTGTTTTTT - TRBJ2-2 TRBV4-3 TRBD2
CASSLAPGRDGYTF TGTGCCAGCAGCTTAGCGCCAGGGCGAGATGGCTACACCTTC - TRBJ1-2 TRBV7-2 -
CASKEANQPQHF TGTGCCAGCAAGGAGGCAAATCAGCCCCAGCATTTT - TRBJ1-5 TRBV12-3/TRBV12-4 -
CASSVGTSGGGLGEQFF TGTGCCAGCAGCGTAGGGACTAGCGGGGGCGGACTGGGGGAGCAGTTCTTC - TRBJ2-1 TRBV9 TRBD2
CASSKAGGGTNTEAFF TGTGCCAGCAGCAAAGCGGGCGGGGGTACGAACACTGAAGCTTTCTTT - TRBJ1-1 TRBV21-1 -
CASSSRTGGTDTQYF TGTGCCAGTAGTTCACGGACAGGGGGCACAGATACGCAGTATTTT - TRBJ2-3 TRBV19 TRBD1
CASSRTGGSIDNSPLHF TGCGCCAGCAGCCGTACAGGGGGATCGATCGACAATTCACCCCTCCACTTT - TRBJ1-6 TRBV5-1 TRBD1
CASSQETRGYGYTF TGCGCCAGCAGCCAAGAAACCAGGGGCTATGGCTACACCTTC - TRBJ1-2 TRBV4-1 -
CSVIGQGPYEQYF TGCAGCGTTATCGGGCAGGGTCCCTACGAGCAGTACTTC - TRBJ2-7 TRBV29-1 -
CASSEVGDRGRDTF TGTGCCAGCAGTGAAGTGGGGGACAGGGGGCGAGACACCTTC - TRBJ1-2 TRBV6-1 TRBD1
CASSLTGSPEAFF TGCGCCAGCAGCCTTACAGGTTCGCCTGAAGCTTTCTTT once TRBJ1-1 TRBV5-1 -
CASRTSGSKNEQFF TGTGCCAGCAGGACTAGCGGGAGTAAGAATGAGCAGTTCTTC - TRBJ2-1 TRBV27 TRBD2
CASSQTPGLINTGELFF TGTGCCAGCAGCCAAACACCGGGACTGATCAACACCGGGGAGCTGTTTTTT few TRBJ2-2 TRBV3-1/TRBV3-2 -
CASSVTAATNEKLFF TGTGCCAGCAGCGTAACAGCCGCAACTAATGAAAAACTGTTTTTT - TRBJ1-4 TRBV9 -
CAWSPQGGKAFF TGTGCCTGGAGTCCCCAGGGAGGGAAAGCTTTCTTT - TRBJ1-1 TRBV30 -
CASSPNTVTQETQYF TGTGCCAGCTCACCGAACACCGTAACCCAAGAGACCCAGTACTTC - TRBJ2-5 TRBV18 -
CASSFGGSSYEQYF TGTGCCAGCAGCTTTGGCGGGAGTTCCTACGAGCAGTACTTC - TRBJ2-7 TRBV7-9 TRBD2
CASSGTVSGNTIYF TGTGCCAGCAGCGGGACAGTCTCTGGAAACACCATATATTTT - TRBJ1-3 TRBV5-8 TRBD1
CASSEALRDRGYTF TGTGCCAGCAGTGAAGCGCTTCGGGATAGGGGCTACACCTTC - TRBJ1-2 TRBV2 -
CATRRQGYGNTIYF TGTGCCACTAGAAGACAGGGCTACGGAAACACCATATATTTT - TRBJ1-3 TRBV6-5 TRBD1
CASSLGQVTDTQYF TGTGCCAGCAGTCTGGGACAGGTCACAGATACGCAGTATTTT - TRBJ2-3 TRBV6-5 TRBD1
CASSFSSGGTGNYGYTF TGTGCCAGCAGTTTCTCGTCCGGCGGGACAGGGAACTATGGCTACACCTTC - TRBJ1-2 TRBV27 TRBD1
CASSLLGADTQYF TGTGCCAGCAGTTTATTGGGGGCCGATACGCAGTATTTT - TRBJ2-3 TRBV27 -
CASSLGQPEYGYTF TGCGCCAGCAGCTTGGGACAGCCGGAATATGGCTACACCTTC - TRBJ1-2 TRBV5-1 -
CASSLGQGFVQFF TGTGCCAGCAGTTTAGGTCAGGGATTTGTTCAGTTCTTC - TRBJ2-1 TRBV12-3/TRBV12-4 -
CASSQAIAGVAEAFF TGCGCCAGCAGCCAAGCGATAGCGGGGGTCGCTGAAGCTTTCTTT few TRBJ1-1 TRBV4-1 -
CASRERDLQETQYF TGTGCCAGCAGGGAGAGGGACTTACAAGAGACCCAGTACTTC few TRBJ2-5 TRBV2 -
CASFAGGEKLFF TGTGCCAGCTTTGCAGGGGGGGAAAAACTGTTTTTT - TRBJ1-4 TRBV21-1 -
CAWSVSGVGYTF TGTGCCTGGAGTGTATCAGGGGTTGGCTACACCTTC - TRBJ1-2 TRBV30 -
CATSDVQGSEQFF TGTGCCACCAGTGATGTCCAGGGCAGTGAGCAGTTCTTC once TRBJ2-1 TRBV24-1 -
CASSQQRVRESDNEQFF TGCGCCAGCAGCCAACAGAGGGTGCGGGAGTCCGACAATGAGCAGTTCTTC - TRBJ2-1 TRBV4-1 TRBD2
CASSAGLAGLSSYNEQFF TGTGCCAGTAGTGCGGGACTAGCTGGACTCAGCTCCTACAATGAGCAGTTCTTC few TRBJ2-1 TRBV19 TRBD2
CASSFPDQPQHF TGTGCCAGCAGTTTTCCCGATCAGCCCCAGCATTTT - TRBJ1-5 TRBV12-3/TRBV12-4 -
CASSDGTGGFTEAFF TGCGCCAGCAGCGACGGGACAGGGGGGTTCACTGAAGCTTTCTTT - TRBJ1-1 TRBV5-1 TRBD1
CASSDSHGVGGNNEQFF TGTGCCAGCAGCGACTCTCATGGCGTTGGCGGCAACAATGAGCAGTTCTTC - TRBJ2-1 TRBV3-1/TRBV3-2 -
CASRAEKLFF TGTGCCAGCAGGGCCGAAAAACTGTTTTTT - TRBJ1-4 TRBV2 -
CASSYHPRGRAGGNTEAFF TGTGCCAGCAGCTACCACCCCAGGGGGCGGGCAGGGGGTAACACTGAAGCTTTCTTT once TRBJ1-1 TRBV11-2 TRBD1
CARKLAGGNNEQFF TGTGCCAGGAAACTAGCGGGAGGGAATAATGAGCAGTTCTTC - TRBJ2-1 TRBV2 TRBD2
CASSPRVGNTEAFF TGTGCCAGCAGTCCACGGGTTGGGAACACTGAAGCTTTCTTT - TRBJ1-1 TRBV27 -
CASTDSGSWRAFF TGTGCCAGCACCGATTCGGGTAGTTGGCGAGCTTTCTTT once TRBJ1-1 TRBV7-2 -
CASSGAYRGGSNEQFF TGCGCCAGCAGCGGCGCTTATCGCGGAGGAAGCAATGAGCAGTTCTTC - TRBJ2-1 TRBV5-1 -
CASSPGGSSNQPQHF TGTGCCAGCAGTCCAGGGGGGAGTAGCAATCAGCCCCAGCATTTT - TRBJ1-5 TRBV11-2 TRBD1
CASSLTSGPYNEQFF TGTGCCAGCAGCCTCACTAGCGGACCCTACAATGAGCAGTTCTTC - TRBJ2-1 TRBV7-9 TRBD2
CASSWGLRYTGELFF TGTGCCAGTAGTTGGGGGCTCCGGTACACCGGGGAGCTGTTTTTT - TRBJ2-2 TRBV19 -
CSALDARDTQYF TGCAGCGCCTTGGATGCCAGGGATACGCAGTATTTT few TRBJ2-3 TRBV29-1 -
CASSVEPGNTEAFF TGTGCCAGCAGCGTAGAACCGGGGAACACTGAAGCTTTCTTT - TRBJ1-1 TRBV9 -
CASSVQGDRETQYF TGTGCCAGCAGCGTACAGGGGGACCGGGAGACCCAGTACTTC - TRBJ2-5 TRBV9 TRBD1
CASSLGVTGELFF TGTGCCAGCAGCTTGGGCGTAACCGGGGAGCTGTTTTTT - TRBJ2-2 TRBV5-6 -
CASSFPDRTEAFF TGTGCCAGCAGCTTCCCCGACAGGACTGAAGCTTTCTTT - TRBJ1-1 TRBV5-6 -
CAISGTGGSREQYF TGTGCCATCAGTGGGACAGGGGGCTCGAGGGAGCAGTACTTC once TRBJ2-7 TRBV10-3 TRBD1
CASKLGSGNTIYF TGTGCCAGTAAACTTGGCTCTGGAAACACCATATATTTT - TRBJ1-3 TRBV19 -
CASTGSGAYEQYF TGTGCCAGTACAGGGTCCGGCGCCTACGAGCAGTACTTC - TRBJ2-7 TRBV2 -
CATSRVYQETQYF TGTGCCACCAGCAGAGTTTATCAGGAGACCCAGTACTTC - TRBJ2-5 TRBV15 -
CASGLRLAGSDTQYF TGTGCTAGTGGTTTGCGGCTAGCGGGGTCAGATACGCAGTATTTT - TRBJ2-3 TRBV12-5 TRBD2
CASSHPGTGATDTQYF TGTGCCAGCAGCCATCCCGGGACAGGGGCCACAGATACGCAGTATTTT once TRBJ2-3 TRBV14 TRBD1